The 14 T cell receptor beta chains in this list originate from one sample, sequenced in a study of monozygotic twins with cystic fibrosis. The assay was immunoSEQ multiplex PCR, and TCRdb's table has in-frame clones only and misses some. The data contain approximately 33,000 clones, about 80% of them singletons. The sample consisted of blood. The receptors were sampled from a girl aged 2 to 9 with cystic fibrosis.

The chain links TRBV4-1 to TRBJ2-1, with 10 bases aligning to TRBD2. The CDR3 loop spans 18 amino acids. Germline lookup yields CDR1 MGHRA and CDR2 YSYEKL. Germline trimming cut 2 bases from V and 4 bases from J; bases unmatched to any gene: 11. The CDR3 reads CASSQLLAGVPVYNEQFF. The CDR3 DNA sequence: TGCGCCAGCAGCCAACTCCTAGCGGGGGTGCCAGTGTACAATGAGCAGTTCTTC.

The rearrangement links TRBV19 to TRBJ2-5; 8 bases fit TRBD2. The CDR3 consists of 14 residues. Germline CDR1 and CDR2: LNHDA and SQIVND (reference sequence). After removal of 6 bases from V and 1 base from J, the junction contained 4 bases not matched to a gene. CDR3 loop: CASRRGVVQETQYF. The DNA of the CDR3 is TGTGCCAGTAGGCGGGGGGTTGTCCAAGAGACCCAGTACTTC.

CDR3: CATSRVGGNSRETQYF. The CDR3 DNA is TGTGCCACCAGCAGAGTTGGAGGGAACTCGAGGGAGACCCAGTACTTC. The chain has TRBV15 and TRBJ2-5; D possibly corresponds to TRBD2 (6 bases). The CDR3 is made up of 16 amino acids. Between the trimmed V and J ends, which lost 1 base and 5 bases, there was a span of 17 bases. Germline loops: CDR1 LNHNV, CDR2 YYDKDF (reference sequence).

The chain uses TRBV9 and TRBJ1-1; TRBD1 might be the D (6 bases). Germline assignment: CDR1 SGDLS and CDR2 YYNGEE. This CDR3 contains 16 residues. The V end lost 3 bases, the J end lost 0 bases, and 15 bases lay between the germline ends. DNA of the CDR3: TGTGCCAGCAGCGCGCATCAGGGGTTCATGAACACTGAAGCTTTCTTT. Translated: CASSAHQGFMNTEAFF.

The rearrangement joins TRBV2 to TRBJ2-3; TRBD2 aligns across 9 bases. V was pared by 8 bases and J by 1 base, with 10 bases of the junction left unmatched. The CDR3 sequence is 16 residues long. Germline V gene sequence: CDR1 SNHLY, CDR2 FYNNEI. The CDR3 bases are TGTGCCAGCTTAGGCGGGGGGGCGCCAGGCACAGATACGCAGTATTTT. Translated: CASLGGGAPGTDTQYF.

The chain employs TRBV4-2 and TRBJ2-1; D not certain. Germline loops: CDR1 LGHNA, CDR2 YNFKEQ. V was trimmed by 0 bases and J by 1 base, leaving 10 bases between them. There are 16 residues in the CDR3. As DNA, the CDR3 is TGTGCCAGCAGCCAAGATCAAGACCCGTCCTACAATGAGCAGTTCTTC. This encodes CASSQDQDPSYNEQFF.

As DNA, the CDR3 is TGTGCCAGCTCACTGCAAATCGCAGGGTTCGACTACGAGCAGTACTTC. This gives the protein CASSLQIAGFDYEQYF. The chain couples TRBV18 to TRBJ2-7, with TRBD1 as a possible D gene (5 bases). CDR1 KGHSH and CDR2 LQKENI come from the germline V gene. V lost 4 bases to trimming and J lost 3 bases, with 19 bases between them. This CDR3 is 16 amino acids long.

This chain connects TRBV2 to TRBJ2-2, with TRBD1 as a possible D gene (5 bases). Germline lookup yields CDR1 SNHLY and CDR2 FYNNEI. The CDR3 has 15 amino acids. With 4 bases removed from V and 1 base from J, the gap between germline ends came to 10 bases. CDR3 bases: TGTGCCAGCAGTGGGCTTACAGGGAACACCGGGGAGCTGTTTTTT. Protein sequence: CASSGLTGNTGELFF.

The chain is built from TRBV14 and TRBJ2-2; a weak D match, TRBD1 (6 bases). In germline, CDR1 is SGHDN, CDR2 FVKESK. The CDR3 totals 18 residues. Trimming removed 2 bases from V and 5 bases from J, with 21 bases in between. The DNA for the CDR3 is TGTGCCAGCAGCCAAAGACGCGGACAGTCCTCGAGGACCGGGGAGCTGTTTTTT. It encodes CASSQRRGQSSRTGELFF.

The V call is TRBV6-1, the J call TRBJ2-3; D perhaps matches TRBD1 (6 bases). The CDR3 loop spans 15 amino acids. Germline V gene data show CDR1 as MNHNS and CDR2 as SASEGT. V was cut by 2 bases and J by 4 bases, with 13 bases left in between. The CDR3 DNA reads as TGTGCCAGCAGTGAATTTCAGGGGCGGTCAGATACGCAGTATTTT. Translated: CASSEFQGRSDTQYF.

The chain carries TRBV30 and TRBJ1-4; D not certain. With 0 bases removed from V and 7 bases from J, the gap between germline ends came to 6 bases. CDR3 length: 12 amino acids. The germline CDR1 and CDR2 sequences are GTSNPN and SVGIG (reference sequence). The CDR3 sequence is CAWSVLGEKLFF. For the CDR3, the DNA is TGTGCCTGGAGTGTACTTGGTGAAAAACTGTTTTTT.

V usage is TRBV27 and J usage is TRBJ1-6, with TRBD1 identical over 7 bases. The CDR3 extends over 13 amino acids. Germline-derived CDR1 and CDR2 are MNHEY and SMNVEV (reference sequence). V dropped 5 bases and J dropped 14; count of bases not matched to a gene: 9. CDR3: CASSATGEYTLHF. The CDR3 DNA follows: TGTGCCAGCAGTGCAACAGGGGAATACACCCTCCACTTT.

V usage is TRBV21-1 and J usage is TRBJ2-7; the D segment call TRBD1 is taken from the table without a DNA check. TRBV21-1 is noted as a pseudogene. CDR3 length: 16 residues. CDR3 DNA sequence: TGTGCCAGCAGCAAATTACAGGGTAGGGCAGCCTACGAGCAGTACTTC. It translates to CASSKLQGRAAYEQYF.

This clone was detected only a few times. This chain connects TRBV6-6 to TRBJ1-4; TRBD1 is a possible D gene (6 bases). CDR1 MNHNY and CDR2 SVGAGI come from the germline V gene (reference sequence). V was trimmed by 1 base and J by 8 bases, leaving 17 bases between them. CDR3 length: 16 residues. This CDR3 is CASSYLIRGGSEKLFF. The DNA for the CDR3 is TGTGCCAGCAGTTACTTGATCAGGGGAGGATCGGAAAAACTGTTTTTT.